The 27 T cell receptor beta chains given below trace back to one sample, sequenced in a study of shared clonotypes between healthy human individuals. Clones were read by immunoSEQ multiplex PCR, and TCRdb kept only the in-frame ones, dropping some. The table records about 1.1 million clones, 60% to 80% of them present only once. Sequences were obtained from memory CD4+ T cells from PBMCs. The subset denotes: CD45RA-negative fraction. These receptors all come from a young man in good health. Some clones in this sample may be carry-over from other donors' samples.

The CDR3 DNA is TGTGCCAGCAGTGGATTTTCTAGCGGGAGTTACGAGCAGTACTTC. Translating it yields CASSGFSSGSYEQYF. The genes are TRBV28 and TRBJ2-7; TRBD2 matches 10 bases. CDR3 size: 15 residues. Per the germline V gene, CDR1 is MDHEN and CDR2 is SYDVKM. J was trimmed by 4 bases and V by 5 bases; bases with no gene match: 8.

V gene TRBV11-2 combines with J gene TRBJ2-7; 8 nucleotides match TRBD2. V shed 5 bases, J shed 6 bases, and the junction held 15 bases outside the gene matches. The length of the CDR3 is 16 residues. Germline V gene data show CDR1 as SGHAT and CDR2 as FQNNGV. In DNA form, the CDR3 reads TGTGCCAGCAGCCCCAAGGGTAGCGGGACGGGCGGCGAGCAGTACTTC. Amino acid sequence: CASSPKGSGTGGEQYF.

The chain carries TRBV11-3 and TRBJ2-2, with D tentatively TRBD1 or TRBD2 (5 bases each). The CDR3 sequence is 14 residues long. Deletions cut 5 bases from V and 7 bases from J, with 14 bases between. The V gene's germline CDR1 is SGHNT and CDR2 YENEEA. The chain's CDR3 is CASSKGTSLGELFF. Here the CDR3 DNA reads TGTGCCAGCAGCAAAGGGACCTCGCTCGGGGAGCTGTTTTTT.

The CDR3 DNA reads TGTGCCACCAGCAGAGATGCGGGGCATGGTGAAGCTTTCTTT. Protein sequence: CATSRDAGHGEAFF. This chain connects TRBV15 to TRBJ1-1; D might be TRBD1 (5 bases). Germline lookup yields CDR1 LNHNV and CDR2 YYDKDF (reference sequence). V was clipped by 0 bases and J by 7 bases, with 12 bases between them. The CDR3 consists of 14 residues.

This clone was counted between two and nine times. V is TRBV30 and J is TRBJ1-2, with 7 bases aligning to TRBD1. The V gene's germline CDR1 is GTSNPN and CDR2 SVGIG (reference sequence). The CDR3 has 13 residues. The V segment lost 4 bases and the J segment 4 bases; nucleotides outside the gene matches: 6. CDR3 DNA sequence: TGTGCCTGGATCCAAGGGGGCGGCTATGGCTACACCTTC. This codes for CAWIQGGGYGYTF.

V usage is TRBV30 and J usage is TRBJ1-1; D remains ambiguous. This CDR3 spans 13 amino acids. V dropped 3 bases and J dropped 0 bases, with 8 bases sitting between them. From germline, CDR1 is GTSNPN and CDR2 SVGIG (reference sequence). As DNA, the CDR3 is TGTGCCTGGAGATGGGATATGAACACTGAAGCTTTCTTT. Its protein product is CAWRWDMNTEAFF.

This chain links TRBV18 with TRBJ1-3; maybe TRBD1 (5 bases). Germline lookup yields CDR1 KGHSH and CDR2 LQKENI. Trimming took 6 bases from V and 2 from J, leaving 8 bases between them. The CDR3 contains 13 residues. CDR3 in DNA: TGTGCCAGCTCCAGGGAGGCTGGAAACACCATATATTTT. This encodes CASSREAGNTIYF.

The CDR3 DNA reads TGTGCCAGCAGCGCCCAAGGTGGGAGTTCACCCCTCCACTTT. Translation: CASSAQGGSSPLHF. The J gene is TRBJ1-6, the V gene TRBV21-1. TRBV21-1 counts as a pseudogene. The CDR3 covers 14 residues.

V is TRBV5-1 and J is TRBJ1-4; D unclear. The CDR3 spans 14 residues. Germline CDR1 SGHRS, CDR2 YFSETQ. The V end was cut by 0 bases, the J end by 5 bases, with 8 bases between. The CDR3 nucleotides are TGCGCCAGCAGCTTGGGACCGCAAAATGAAAAACTGTTTTTT. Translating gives CASSLGPQNEKLFF.

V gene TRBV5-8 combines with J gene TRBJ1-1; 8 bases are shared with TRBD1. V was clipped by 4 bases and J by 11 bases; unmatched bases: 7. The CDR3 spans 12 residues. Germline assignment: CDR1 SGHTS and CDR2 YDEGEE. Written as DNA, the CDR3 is TGTGCCAGCAGCAGAACAGGGGGGCCTGCTTTCTTT. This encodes CASSRTGGPAFF. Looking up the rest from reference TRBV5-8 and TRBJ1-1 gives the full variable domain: EAGVTQSPTHLIKTRGQQATLRCSPISGHTSVYWYQQALGLGLQFLLWYDEGEERNRGNFPPRFSGRQFPNYSSELNVNALELEDSALYLCASSRTGGPAFFGQGTRLTVV.

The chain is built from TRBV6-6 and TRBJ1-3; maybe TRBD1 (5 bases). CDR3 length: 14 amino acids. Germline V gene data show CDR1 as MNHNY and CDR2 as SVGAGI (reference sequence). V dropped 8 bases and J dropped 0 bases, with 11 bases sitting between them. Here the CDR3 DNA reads TGTGCCAGCCGGGGGAGGTCCTCTGGAAACACCATATATTTT. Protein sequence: CASRGRSSGNTIYF.

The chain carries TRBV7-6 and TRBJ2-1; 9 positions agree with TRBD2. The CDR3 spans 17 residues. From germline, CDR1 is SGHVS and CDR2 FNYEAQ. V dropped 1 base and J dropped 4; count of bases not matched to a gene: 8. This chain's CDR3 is CASSLGGGREKYNEQFF. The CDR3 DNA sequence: TGTGCCAGCAGCTTAGGTGGCGGGAGGGAGAAATACAATGAGCAGTTCTTC.

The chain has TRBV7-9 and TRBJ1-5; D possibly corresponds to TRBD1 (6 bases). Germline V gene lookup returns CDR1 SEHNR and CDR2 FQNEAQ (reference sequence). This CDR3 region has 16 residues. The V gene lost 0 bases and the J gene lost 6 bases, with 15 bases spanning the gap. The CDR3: CASSLARDTAGQPQHF. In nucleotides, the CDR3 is TGTGCCAGCAGCTTAGCGCGGGACACTGCGGGTCAGCCCCAGCATTTT.

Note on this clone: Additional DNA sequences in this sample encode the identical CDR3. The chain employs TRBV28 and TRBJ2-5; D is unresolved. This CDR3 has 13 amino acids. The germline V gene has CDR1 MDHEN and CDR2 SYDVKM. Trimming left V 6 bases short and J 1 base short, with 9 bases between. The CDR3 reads CASSRSGQETQYF. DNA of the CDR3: TGTGCCAGCAGCCGGTCGGGCCAAGAGACCCAGTACTTC.

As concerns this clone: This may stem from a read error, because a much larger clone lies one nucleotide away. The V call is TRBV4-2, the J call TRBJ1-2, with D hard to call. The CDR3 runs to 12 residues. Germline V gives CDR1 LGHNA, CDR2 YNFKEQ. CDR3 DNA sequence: TGTGCCAGCTCGCGGGAACACTATGGCCACACCTTC. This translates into CASSREHYGHTF.

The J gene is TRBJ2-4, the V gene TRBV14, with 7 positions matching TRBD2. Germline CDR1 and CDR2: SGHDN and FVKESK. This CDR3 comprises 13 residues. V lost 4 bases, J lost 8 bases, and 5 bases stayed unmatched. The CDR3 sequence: CASSRDYGDIQYF. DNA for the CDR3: TGTGCCAGCAGCCGGGACTATGGAGACATTCAGTACTTC.

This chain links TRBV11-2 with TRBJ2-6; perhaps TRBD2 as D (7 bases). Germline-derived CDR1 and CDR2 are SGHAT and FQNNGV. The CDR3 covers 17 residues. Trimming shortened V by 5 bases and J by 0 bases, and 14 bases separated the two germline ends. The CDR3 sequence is CASSRGGQSSGANVLTF. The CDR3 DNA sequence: TGTGCCAGCAGCCGCGGGGGACAATCCTCTGGGGCCAACGTCCTGACTTTC.

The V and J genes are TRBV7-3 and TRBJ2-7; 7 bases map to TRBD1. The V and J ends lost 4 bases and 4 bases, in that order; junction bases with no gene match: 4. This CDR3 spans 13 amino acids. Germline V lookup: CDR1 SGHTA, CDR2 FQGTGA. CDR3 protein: CASSWDRNYEQYF. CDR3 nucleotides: TGTGCCAGCAGCTGGGACAGAAATTACGAGCAGTACTTC.

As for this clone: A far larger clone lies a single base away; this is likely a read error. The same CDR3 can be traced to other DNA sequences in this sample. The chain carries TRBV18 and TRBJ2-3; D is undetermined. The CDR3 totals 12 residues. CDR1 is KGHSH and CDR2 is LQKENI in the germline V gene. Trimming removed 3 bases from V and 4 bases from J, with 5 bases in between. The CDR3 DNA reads TGTGCCAGCTCACCGTCTGCAGATACGCAGTATTTT. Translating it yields CASSPSADTQYF.

CDR3 DNA sequence: TGTGCCAGCAGTCCAGTTATCGACCACTTGACAGATACGCAGTATTTT. This encodes CASSPVIDHLTDTQYF. J is TRBJ2-3 and V is TRBV27; D remains ambiguous. Germline V gene lookup returns CDR1 MNHEY and CDR2 SMNVEV (reference sequence). V gave up 5 bases and J gave up 3 bases, with 18 bases separating them. This CDR3 spans 16 amino acids.

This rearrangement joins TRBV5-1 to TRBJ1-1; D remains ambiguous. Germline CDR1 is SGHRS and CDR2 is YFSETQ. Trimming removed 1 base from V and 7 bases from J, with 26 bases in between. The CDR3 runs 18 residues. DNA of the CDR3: TGCGCCAGCAGCTTGCCTTATTCTTCACCCCAGACGAAGGATGAAGCTTTCTTT. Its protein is CASSLPYSSPQTKDEAFF.

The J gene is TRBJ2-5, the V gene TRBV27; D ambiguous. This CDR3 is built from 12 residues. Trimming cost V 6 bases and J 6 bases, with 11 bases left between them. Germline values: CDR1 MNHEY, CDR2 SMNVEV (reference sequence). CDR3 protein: CASRSPRQTQYF. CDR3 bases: TGTGCCAGCAGATCACCCCGTCAGACCCAGTACTTC.

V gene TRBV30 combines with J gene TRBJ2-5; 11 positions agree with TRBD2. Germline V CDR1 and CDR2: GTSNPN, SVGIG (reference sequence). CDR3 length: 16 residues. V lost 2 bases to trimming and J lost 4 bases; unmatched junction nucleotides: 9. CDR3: CAWSQPGLAGGETQYF. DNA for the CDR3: TGTGCCTGGAGTCAACCGGGGCTAGCGGGAGGAGAGACCCAGTACTTC. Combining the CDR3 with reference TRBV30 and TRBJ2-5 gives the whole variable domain SQTIHQWPATLVQPVGSPLSLECTVEGTSNPNLYWYRQAAGRGLQLLFYSVGIGQISSEVPQNLSASRPQDRQFILSSKKLLLSDSGFYLCAWSQPGLAGGETQYFGPGTRLLVL.

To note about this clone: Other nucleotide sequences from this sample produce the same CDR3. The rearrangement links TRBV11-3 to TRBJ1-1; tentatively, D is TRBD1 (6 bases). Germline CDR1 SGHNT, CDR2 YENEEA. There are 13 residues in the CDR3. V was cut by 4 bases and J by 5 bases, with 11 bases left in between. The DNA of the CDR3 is TGTGCCAGCAGCTCCGAAGGGGGGACTGAAGCTTTCTTT. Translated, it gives CASSSEGGTEAFF.

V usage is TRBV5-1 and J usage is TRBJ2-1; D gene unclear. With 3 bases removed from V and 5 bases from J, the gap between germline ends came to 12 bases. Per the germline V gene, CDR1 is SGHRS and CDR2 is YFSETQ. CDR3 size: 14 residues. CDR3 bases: TGCGCCAGCAGCTCCCGGACGGTCCACAATGAGCAGTTCTTC. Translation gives CASSSRTVHNEQFF.

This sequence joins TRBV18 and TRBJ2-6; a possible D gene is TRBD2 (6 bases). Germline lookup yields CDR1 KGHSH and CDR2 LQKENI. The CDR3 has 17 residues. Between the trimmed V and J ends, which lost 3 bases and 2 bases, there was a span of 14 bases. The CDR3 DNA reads TGTGCCAGCTCACCGGCGGGGCGTCAGGCTGGGGCCAACGTCCTGACTTTC. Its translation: CASSPAGRQAGANVLTF.

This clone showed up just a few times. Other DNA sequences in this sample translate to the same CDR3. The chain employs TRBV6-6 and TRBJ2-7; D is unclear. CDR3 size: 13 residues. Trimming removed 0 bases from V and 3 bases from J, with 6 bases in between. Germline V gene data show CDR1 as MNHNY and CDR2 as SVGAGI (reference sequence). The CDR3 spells CASSYSKVYEQYF. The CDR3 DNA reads TGTGCCAGCAGTTACTCGAAGGTCTACGAGCAGTACTTC.